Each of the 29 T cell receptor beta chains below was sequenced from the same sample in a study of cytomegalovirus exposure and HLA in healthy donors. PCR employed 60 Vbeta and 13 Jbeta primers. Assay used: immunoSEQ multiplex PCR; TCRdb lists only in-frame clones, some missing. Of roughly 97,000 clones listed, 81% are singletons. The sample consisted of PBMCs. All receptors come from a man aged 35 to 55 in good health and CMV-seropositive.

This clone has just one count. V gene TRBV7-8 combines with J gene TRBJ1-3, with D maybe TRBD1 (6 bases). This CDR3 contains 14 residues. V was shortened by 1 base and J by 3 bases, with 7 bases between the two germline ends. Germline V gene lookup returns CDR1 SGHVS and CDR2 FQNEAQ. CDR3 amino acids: CASSLVTGGNTIYF. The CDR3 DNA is TGTGCCAGCAGCTTAGTGACAGGTGGAAACACCATATATTTT.

CDR3 bases: TGCAGCGTTGAACGACAGGGGTCCTACGAGCAGTACTTC. It encodes CSVERQGSYEQYF. The rearrangement joins TRBV29-1 to TRBJ2-7, with 8 nucleotides matching TRBD1. V was clipped by 2 bases and J by 1 base; unmatched bases: 1. Germline V gene lookup returns CDR1 SQVTM and CDR2 ANQGSEA. The CDR3 has 13 amino acids.

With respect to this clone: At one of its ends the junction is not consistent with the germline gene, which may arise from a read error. The CDR3 sequence is CASSLEGAGGPYNEQFF. CDR3 nucleotides: TGTGCTAGCAGCTTAGAGGGGGCAGGGGGCCCCTACAATGAGCAGTTCTTC. V usage is TRBV7-7 and J usage is TRBJ2-1, with TRBD1 matching 8 bases. Germline V gives CDR1 SSHAT, CDR2 FNYEAQ (reference sequence). This CDR3 comprises 17 residues.

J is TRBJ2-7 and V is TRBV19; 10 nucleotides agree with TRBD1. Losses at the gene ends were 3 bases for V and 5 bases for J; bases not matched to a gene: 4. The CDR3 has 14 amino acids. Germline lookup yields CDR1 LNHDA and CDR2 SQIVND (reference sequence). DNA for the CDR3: TGTGCCAGTAGTATCGCCGGGACAGGGGACGAGCAGTACTTC. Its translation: CASSIAGTGDEQYF.

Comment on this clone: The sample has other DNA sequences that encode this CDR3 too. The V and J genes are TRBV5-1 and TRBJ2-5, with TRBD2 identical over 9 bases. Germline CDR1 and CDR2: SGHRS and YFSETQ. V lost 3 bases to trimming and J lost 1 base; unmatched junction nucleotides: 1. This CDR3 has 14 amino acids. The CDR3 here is CASSSSGAQETQYF. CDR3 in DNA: TGCGCCAGCAGCTCTAGCGGGGCCCAAGAGACCCAGTACTTC.

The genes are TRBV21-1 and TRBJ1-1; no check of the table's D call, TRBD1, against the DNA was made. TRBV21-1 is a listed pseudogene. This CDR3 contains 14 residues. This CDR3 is CASSPDRENTEAFF. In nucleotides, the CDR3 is TGTGCCAGCAGCCCCGACAGGGAGAACACTGAAGCTTTCTTT.

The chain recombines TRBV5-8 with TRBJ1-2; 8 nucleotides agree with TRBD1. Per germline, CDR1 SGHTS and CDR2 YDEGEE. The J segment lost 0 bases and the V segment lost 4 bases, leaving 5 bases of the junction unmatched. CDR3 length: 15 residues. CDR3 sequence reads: CASSPTQGANYGYTF. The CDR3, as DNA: TGTGCCAGCAGCCCGACACAGGGGGCTAACTATGGCTACACCTTC.

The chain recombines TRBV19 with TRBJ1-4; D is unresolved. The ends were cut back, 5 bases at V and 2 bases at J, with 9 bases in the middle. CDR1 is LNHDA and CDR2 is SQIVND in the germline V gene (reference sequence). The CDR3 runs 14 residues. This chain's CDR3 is CASSPGGTNEKLFF. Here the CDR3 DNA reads TGTGCCAGTAGTCCCGGAGGTACTAATGAAAAACTGTTTTTT.

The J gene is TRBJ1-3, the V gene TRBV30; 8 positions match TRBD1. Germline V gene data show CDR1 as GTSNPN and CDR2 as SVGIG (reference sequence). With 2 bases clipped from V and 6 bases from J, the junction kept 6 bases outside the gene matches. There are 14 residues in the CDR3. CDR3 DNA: TGTGCCTGGAGTAAGGGTCAGGGGGCAAACACCATATATTTT. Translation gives CAWSKGQGANTIYF. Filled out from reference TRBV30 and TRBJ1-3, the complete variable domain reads SQTIHQWPATLVQPVGSPLSLECTVEGTSNPNLYWYRQAAGRGLQLLFYSVGIGQISSEVPQNLSASRPQDRQFILSSKKLLLSDSGFYLCAWSKGQGANTIYFGEGSWLTVV.

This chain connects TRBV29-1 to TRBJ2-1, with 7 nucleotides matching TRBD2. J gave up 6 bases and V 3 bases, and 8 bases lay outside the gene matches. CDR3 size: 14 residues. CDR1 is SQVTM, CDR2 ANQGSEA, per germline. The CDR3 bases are TGCAGCGTTGAGTTAGGGAGGGTTGGCAATGAGCAGTTCTTC. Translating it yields CSVELGRVGNEQFF.

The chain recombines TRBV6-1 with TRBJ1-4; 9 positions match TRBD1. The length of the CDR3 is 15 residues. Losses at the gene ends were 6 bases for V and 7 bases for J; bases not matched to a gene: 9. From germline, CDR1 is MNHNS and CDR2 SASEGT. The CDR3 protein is CASREPGQGIEKLFF. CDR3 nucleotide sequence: TGTGCCAGCAGGGAGCCGGGACAGGGAATTGAAAAACTGTTTTTT.

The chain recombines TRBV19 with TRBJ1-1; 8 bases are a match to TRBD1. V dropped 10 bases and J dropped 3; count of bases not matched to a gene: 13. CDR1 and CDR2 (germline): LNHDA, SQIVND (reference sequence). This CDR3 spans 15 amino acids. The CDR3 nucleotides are TGTGCCACAAGAGACAGGGGACGAGGGGACACTGAAGCTTTCTTT. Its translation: CATRDRGRGDTEAFF. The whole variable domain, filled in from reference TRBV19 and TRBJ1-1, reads DGGITQSPKYLFRKEGQNVTLSCEQNLNHDAMYWYRQDPGQGLRLIYYSQIVNDFQKGDIAEGYSVSREKKESFPLTVTSAQKNPTAFYLCATRDRGRGDTEAFFGQGTRLTVV.

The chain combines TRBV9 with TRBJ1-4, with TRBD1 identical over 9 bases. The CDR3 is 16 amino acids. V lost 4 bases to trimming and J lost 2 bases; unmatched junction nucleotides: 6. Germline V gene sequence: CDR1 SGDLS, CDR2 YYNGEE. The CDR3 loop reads CASSPIGQGTNEKLFF. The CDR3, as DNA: TGTGCCAGCAGCCCAATTGGACAGGGGACTAATGAAAAACTGTTTTTT. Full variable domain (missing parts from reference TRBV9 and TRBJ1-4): DSGVTQTPKHLITATGQRVTLRCSPRSGDLSVYWYQQSLDQGLQFLIQYYNGEERAKGNILERFSAQQFPDLHSELNLSSLELGDSALYFCASSPIGQGTNEKLFFGSGTQLSVL.

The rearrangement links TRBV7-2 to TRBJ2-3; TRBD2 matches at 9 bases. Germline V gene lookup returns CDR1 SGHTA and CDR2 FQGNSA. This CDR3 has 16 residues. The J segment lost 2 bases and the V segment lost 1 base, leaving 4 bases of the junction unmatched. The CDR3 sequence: CASSLGLAGLTDTQYF. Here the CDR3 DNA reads TGTGCCAGCAGCTTAGGGCTAGCGGGACTCACAGATACGCAGTATTTT.

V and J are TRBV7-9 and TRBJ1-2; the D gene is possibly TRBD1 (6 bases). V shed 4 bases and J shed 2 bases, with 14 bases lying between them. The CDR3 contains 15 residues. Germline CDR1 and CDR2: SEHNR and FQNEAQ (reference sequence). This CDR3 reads CASSYSGTPNYGYTF. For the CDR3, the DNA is TGTGCCAGCAGCTACTCCGGGACACCCAACTATGGCTACACCTTC. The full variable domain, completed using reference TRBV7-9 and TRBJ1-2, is DTGVSQNPRHKITKRGQNVTFRCDPISEHNRLYWYRQTLGQGPEFLTYFQNEAQLEKSRLLSDRFSAERPKGSFSTLEIQRTEQGDSAMYLCASSYSGTPNYGYTFGSGTRLTVV.

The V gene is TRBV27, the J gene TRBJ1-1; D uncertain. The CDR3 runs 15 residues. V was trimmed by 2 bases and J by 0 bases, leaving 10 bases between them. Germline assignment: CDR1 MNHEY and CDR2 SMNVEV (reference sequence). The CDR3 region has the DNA TGTGCCAGCAGTTTAGGTGTGGGCCTGAACACTGAAGCTTTCTTT. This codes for CASSLGVGLNTEAFF.

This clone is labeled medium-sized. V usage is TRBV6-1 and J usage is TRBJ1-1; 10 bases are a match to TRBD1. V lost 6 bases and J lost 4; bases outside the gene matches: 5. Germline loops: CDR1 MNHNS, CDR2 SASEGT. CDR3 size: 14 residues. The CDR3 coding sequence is TGTGCCAGCAGCGCCGGGACAGGGGCCACTGAAGCTTTCTTT. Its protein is CASSAGTGATEAFF.

This CDR3 reads CASSEGQQFNQPQHF. Here the CDR3 DNA reads TGTGCCAGCAGTGAAGGACAGCAATTCAATCAGCCCCAGCATTTT. V is TRBV2 and J is TRBJ1-5; TRBD1 might be the D (5 bases). Trimming took 1 base from V and 3 from J, leaving 10 bases between them. Germline CDR1 and CDR2: SNHLY and FYNNEI. This CDR3 has 15 residues. The full variable domain, its missing parts supplied by reference TRBV2 and TRBJ1-5, is EPEVTQTPSHQVTQMGQEVILRCVPISNHLYFYWYRQILGQKVEFLVSFYNNEISEKSEIFDDQFSVERPDGSNFTLKIRSTKLEDSAMYFCASSEGQQFNQPQHFGDGTRLSIL.

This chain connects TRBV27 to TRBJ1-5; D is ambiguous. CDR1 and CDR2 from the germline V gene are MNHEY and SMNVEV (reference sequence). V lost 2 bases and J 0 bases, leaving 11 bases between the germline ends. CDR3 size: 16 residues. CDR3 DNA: TGTGCCAGCAGTTTAGTGGGAGGTTTTAGCAATCAGCCCCAGCATTTT. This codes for CASSLVGGFSNQPQHF.

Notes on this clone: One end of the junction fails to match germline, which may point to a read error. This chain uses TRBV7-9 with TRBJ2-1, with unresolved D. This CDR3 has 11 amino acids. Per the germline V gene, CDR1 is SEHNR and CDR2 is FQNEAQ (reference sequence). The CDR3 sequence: CSSSPDNEQFF. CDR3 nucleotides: TGTTCCAGCAGCCCGGACAATGAGCAGTTCTTC.

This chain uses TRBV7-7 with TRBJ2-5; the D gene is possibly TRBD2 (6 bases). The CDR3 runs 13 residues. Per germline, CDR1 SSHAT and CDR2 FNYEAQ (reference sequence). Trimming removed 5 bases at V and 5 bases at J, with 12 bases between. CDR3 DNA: TGTGCCAGCAGCAGACTAGTTGGCGAGACCCAGTACTTC. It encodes CASSRLVGETQYF. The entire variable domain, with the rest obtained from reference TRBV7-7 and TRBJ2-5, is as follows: GAGVSQSPRYKVTKRGQDVTLRCDPISSHATLYWYQQALGQGPEFLTYFNYEAQPDKSGLPSDRFSAERPEGSISTLTIQRTEQRDSAMYRCASSRLVGETQYFGPGTRLLVL.

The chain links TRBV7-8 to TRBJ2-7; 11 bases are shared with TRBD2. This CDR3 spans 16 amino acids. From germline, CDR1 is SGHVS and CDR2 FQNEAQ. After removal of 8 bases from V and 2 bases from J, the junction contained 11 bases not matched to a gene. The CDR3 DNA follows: TGTGCCAGCTCCCCATACAGACTAGCGGGAACCTACGAGCAGTACTTC. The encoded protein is CASSPYRLAGTYEQYF.

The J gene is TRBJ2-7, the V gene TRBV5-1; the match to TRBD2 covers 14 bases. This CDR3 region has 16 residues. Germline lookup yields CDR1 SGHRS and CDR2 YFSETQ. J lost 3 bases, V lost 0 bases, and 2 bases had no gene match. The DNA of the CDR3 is TGCGCCAGCAGCTTGGCGGGGACTAGCGGGGGCTACGAGCAGTACTTC. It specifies CASSLAGTSGGYEQYF.

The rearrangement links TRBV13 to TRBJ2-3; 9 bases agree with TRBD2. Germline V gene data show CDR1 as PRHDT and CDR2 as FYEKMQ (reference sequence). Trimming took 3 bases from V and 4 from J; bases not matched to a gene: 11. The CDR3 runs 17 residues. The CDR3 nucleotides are TGTGCCAGCAGCTTTGCACCGGGACTAGCTGGGGCAGATACGCAGTATTTT. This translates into CASSFAPGLAGADTQYF.

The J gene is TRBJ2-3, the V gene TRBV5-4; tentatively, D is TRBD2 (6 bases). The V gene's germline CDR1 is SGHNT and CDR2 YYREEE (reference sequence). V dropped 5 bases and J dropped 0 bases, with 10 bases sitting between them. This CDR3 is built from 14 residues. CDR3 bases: TGTGCCAGCAGGCCCGGGACTAGCACAGATACGCAGTATTTT. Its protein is CASRPGTSTDTQYF.

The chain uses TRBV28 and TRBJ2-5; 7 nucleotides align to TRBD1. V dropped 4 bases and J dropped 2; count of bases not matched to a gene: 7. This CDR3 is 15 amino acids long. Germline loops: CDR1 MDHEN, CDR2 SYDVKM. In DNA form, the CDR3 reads TGTGCCAGCAGTTCGGGTACAGGGGTACAAGAGACCCAGTACTTC. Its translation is CASSSGTGVQETQYF.

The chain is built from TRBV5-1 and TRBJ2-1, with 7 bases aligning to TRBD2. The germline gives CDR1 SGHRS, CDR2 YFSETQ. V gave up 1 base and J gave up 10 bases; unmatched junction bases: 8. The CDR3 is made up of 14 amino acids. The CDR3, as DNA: TGCGCCAGCAGCTTGAATCCGGGGGGAGGAGAGCAGTTCTTC. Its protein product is CASSLNPGGGEQFF.

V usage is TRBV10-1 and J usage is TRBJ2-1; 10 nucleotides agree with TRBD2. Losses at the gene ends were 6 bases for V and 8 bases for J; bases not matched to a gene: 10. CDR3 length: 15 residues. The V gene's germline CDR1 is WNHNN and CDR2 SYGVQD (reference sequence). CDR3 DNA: TGCGCCAGCAGCGGACTAGCGGAGGGCGTAGATGAGCAGTTCTTC. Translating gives CASSGLAEGVDEQFF.

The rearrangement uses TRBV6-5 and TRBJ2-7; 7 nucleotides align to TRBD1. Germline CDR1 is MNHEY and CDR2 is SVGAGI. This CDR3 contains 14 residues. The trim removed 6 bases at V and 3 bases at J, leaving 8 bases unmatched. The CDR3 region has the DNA TGTGCCAGCAGCTTGACAGGGATTTTCTACGAGCAGTACTTC. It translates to CASSLTGIFYEQYF.